This TCR beta chain stems from a study of shared T cell receptors in the human thymus. The method was immunoSEQ multiplex PCR; TCRdb's version includes in-frame clones alone and lacks a portion of them. The repertoire includes hundreds of thousands of clones, approximately 78% of them detected once, and more than 0.01% sits in the top ten. The germline gives CDR1 ENHRY, CDR2 SYGVKD. The CDR3 spans 16 residues. V trimming: 0 bases; J trimming: 3 bases; junction bases outside the gene matches: 6. This sample was also put to use in a study of human thymus T cells. This second report adds: The study used thymus tissue resected during corrective heart surgery. Apparent bias marked the V and J gene usage of thymic and blood repertoires. Related studies found that unrelated individuals share highly overlapping thymic repertoires.

The chain links TRBV10-3 to TRBJ2-7; TRBD1 aligns across 9 bases. The sequencing sample was made of thymocytes. This clonotype was obtained from a boy under two years old with a congenital heart defect. The CDR3 nucleotides are TGTGCCATCAGTGAGTCGGGGACAGGGCAGTTCTACGAGCAGTACTTC. Translating it yields CAISESGTGQFYEQYF.